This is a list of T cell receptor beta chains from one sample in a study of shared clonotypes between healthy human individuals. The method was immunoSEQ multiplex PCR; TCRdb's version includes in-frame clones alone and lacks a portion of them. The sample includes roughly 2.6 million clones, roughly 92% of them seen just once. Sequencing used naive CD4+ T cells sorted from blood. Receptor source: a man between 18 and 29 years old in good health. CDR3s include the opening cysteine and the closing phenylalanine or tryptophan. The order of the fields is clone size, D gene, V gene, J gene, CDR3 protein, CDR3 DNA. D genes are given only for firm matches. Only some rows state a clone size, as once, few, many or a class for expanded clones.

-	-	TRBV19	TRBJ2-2	CASSIQSAIDTGELFF	TGTGCCAGTAGTATCCAGAGTGCGATAGACACCGGGGAGCTGTTTTTT
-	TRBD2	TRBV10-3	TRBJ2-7	CAISDERGHEQYF	TGTGCCATCAGTGATGAGCGGGGCCACGAGCAGTACTTC
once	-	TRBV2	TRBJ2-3	CASSRGTDTQYF	TGTGCCAGCAGTCGGGGTACAGATACGCAGTATTTT
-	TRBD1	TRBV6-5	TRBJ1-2	CASSWTGAEGGYTF	TGTGCCAGCAGTTGGACAGGGGCGGAGGGTGGCTACACCTTC
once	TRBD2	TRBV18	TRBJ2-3	CASSPLPGGGVTDTQYF	TGTGCCAGCTCACCCCTTCCCGGCGGGGGAGTCACAGATACGCAGTATTTT
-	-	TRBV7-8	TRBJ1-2	CASSLNWHGGYGYTF	TGTGCCAGCAGCTTAAATTGGCACGGGGGCTATGGCTACACCTTC
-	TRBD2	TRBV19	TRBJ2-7	CATSSGTYEQYF	TGTGCCACTTCTAGCGGCACCTACGAGCAGTACTTC
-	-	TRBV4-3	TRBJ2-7	CASSQEPLFEQYF	TGCGCCAGCAGCCAAGAGCCTTTGTTCGAGCAGTACTTC
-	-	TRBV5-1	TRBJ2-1	CASTPIGTRAYNEQFF	TGCGCCAGCACCCCTATCGGGACTCGAGCCTACAATGAGCAGTTCTTC
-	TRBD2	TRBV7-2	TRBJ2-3	CASSHIREVQYF	TGTGCCAGCAGCCACATCCGGGAGGTTCAGTATTTT
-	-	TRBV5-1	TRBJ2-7	CASSLASSYEQYF	TGCGCCAGCAGCTTGGCGAGCTCCTACGAGCAGTACTTC
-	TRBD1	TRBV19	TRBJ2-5	CDRGQEEETQYF	TGTGACAGAGGACAGGAGGAAGAGACCCAGTACTTC
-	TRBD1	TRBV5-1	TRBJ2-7	CASSFTYRDSLGNYEQYF	TGCGCCAGCAGCTTCACTTATCGGGACAGTCTTGGGAACTACGAGCAGTACTTC
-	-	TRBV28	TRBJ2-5	CASSLVFSGGEETQYF	TGTGCCAGCAGTTTAGTGTTTTCAGGGGGGGAAGAGACCCAGTACTTC
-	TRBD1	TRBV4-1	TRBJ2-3	CASSQGQGAPDTQYF	TGCGCCAGCAGCCAGGGACAGGGGGCCCCAGATACGCAGTATTTT
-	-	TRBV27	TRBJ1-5	CASSSLDRMDQPQHF	TGTGCCAGCAGTTCCCTCGACAGGATGGATCAGCCCCAGCATTTT
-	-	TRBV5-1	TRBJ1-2	CASSPAGAANKEF	TGCGCCAGCAGCCCAGCCGGGGCAGCAAATAAGGAGTTC
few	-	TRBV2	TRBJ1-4	CASSGSKGQGEKLFF	TGTGCCAGCAGTGGCTCAAAGGGGCAAGGTGAAAAACTGTTTTTT
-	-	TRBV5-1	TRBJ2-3	CASSSPGGSTDTQYF	TGCGCCAGCAGCTCCCCAGGCGGGAGCACAGATACGCAGTATTTT
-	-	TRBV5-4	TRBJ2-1	CASRPYHVNLQFF	TGTGCCAGCAGGCCCTACCATGTAAATCTTCAGTTCTTC
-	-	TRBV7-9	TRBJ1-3	CASSLGGDEGNTIYF	TGTGCCAGCAGCTTAGGTGGGGATGAAGGAAACACCATATATTTT
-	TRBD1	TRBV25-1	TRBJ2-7	CASTPGQAAEQYF	TGTGCCAGCACCCCGGGACAGGCGGCCGAGCAGTACTTC
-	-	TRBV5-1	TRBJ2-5	CASSLGAGGETQYF	TGCGCCAGCAGCTTGGGCGCGGGTGGAGAGACCCAGTACTTC
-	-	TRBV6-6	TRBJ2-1	CASSPPGTGFNEQFF	TGTGCCAGCAGTCCCCCAGGGACGGGATTCAATGAGCAGTTCTTC
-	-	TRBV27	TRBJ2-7	CASSIAGPKRVEQYF	TGTGCCAGCAGTATCGCCGGGCCCAAGAGGGTGGAGCAGTACTTC
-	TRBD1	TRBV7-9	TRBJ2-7	CASSFWDRAYEQYF	TGTGCCAGCAGCTTCTGGGACAGGGCCTACGAGCAGTACTTC
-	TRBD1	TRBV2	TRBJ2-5	CASSGTGLGETQYF	TGTGCCAGCAGTGGGACAGGGCTGGGGGAGACCCAGTACTTC
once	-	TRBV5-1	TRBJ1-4	CASSLPTGNNEKLFF	TGCGCCAGCAGCTTACCGACAGGCAATAATGAAAAACTGTTTTTT
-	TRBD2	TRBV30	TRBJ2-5	CAWSRTSGGQETQYF	TGTGCCTGGAGTCGGACTAGCGGGGGCCAAGAGACCCAGTACTTC
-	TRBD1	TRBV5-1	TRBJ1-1	CASSSLTTGIPTEAFF	TGCGCCAGCAGCTCCCTAACGACAGGGATCCCCACTGAAGCTTTCTTT
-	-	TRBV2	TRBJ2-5	CASRPRQLQETQYF	TGTGCCAGCAGGCCTCGACAGCTCCAAGAGACCCAGTACTTC
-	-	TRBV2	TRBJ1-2	CASSEDRYYGYTF	TGTGCCAGCAGTGAGGACAGATACTATGGCTACACCTTC
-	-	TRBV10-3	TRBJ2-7	CAIRGGRDTSYEQYF	TGTGCCATCAGAGGGGGTCGGGACACGTCCTACGAGCAGTACTTC
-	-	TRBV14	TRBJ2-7	CASSHSTYEQYF	TGTGCCAGCAGCCACTCCACCTACGAGCAGTACTTC
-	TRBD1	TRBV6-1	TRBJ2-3	CASRDRAPHTDTQYF	TGTGCCAGCAGGGACAGGGCCCCTCACACAGATACGCAGTATTTT
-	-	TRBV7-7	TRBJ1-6	CASSHPGSGGPYNSPLHF	TGTGCTAGCAGCCACCCCGGGAGCGGGGGACCCTATAATTCACCCCTCCACTTT
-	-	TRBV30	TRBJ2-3	CAWTTALRTDTQYF	TGTGCCTGGACCACCGCTTTGCGCACAGATACGCAGTATTTT
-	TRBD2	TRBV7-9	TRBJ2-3	CASSSAGTSGSTDTQYF	TGTGCCAGCAGCTCTGCCGGGACTAGCGGGAGTACAGATACGCAGTATTTT
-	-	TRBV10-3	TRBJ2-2	CATLQGGINTGELFF	TGTGCCACGTTGCAGGGTGGCATCAACACCGGGGAGCTGTTTTTT
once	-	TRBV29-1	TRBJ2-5	CSVSGAQYF	TGCAGCGTTTCCGGGGCCCAGTACTTC
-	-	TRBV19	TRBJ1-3	CASSISGAGNTIYF	TGTGCCAGTAGTATTTCCGGGGCTGGAAACACCATATATTTT
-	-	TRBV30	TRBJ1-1	CAWSDSTEAFF	TGTGCCTGGAGTGATTCCACTGAAGCTTTCTTT